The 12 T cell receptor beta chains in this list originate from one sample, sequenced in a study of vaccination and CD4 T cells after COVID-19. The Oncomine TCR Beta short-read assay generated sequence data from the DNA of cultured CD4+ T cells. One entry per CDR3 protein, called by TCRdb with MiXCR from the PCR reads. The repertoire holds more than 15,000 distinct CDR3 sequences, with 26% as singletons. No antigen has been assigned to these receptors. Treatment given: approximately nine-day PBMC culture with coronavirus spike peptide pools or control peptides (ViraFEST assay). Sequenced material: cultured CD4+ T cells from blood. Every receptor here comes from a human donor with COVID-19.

As DNA, the CDR3 is TGTGCCGGGACGGAAGGGGGGTTACGTGGCTACACCTTC. Translating it yields CAGTEGGLRGYTF. The chain recombines TRBV2 with TRBJ1-2, with a tentative D call TRBD1 (6 bases). The germline V gene has CDR1 SNHLY and CDR2 FYNNEI. Trimming pared 11 bases from V and 7 bases from J, leaving 20 bases between. There are 13 residues in the CDR3.

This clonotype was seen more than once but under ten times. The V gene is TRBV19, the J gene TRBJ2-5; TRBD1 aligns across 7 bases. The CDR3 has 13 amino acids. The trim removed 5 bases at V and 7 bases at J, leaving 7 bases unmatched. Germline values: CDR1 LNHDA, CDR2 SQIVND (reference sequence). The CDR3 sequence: CASSSRTGLTQYF. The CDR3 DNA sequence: TGTGCCAGTAGTTCAAGGACAGGCCTGACCCAGTACTTC.

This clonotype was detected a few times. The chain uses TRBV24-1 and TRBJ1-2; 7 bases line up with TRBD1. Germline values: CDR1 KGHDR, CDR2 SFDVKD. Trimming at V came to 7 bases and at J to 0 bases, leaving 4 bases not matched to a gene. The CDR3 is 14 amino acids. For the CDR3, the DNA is TGTGCCACCAGCGGACAGGAGGCTAACTATGGCTACACCTTC. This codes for CATSGQEANYGYTF.

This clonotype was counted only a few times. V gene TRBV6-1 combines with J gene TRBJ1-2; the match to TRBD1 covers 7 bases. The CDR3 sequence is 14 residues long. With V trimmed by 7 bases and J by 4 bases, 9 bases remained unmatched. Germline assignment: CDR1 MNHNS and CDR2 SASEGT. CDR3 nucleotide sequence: TGTGCCAGCATAACCGGGACAGCGATCTATGGCTACACCTTC. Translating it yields CASITGTAIYGYTF.

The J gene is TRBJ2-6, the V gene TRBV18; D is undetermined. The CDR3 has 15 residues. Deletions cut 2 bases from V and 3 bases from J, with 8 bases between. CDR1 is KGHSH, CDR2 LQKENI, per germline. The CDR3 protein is CASSPGIGGANVLTF. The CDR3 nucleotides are TGTGCCAGCTCACCAGGGATCGGTGGGGCCAACGTCCTGACTTTC.

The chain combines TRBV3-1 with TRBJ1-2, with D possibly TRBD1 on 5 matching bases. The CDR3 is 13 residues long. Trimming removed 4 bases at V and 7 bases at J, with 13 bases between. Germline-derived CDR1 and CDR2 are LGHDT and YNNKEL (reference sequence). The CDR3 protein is CASSPDGTSGYTF. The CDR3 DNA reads TGTGCCAGCAGCCCCGATGGGACTAGTGGCTACACCTTC.

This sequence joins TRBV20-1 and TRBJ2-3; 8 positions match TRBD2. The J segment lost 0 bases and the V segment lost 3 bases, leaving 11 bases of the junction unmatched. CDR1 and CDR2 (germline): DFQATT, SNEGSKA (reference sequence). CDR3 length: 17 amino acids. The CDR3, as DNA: TGCAGTGCTAGGTCTCCCGGGCTAGCGGGTAGCACAGATACGCAGTATTTT. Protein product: CSARSPGLAGSTDTQYF.

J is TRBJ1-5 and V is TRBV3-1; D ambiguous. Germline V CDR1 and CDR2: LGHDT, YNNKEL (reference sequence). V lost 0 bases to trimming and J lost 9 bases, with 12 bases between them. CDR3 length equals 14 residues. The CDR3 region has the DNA TGTGCCAGCAGCCAAGACTGGACTCCTTGGCCCCAGCATTTT. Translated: CASSQDWTPWPQHF.

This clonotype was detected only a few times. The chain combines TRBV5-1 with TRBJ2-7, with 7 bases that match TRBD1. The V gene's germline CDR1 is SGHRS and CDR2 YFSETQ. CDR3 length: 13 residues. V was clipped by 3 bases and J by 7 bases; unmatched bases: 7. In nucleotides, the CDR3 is TGCGCCAGCAGCTCACCCATACAGGGGGAGCAGTACTTC. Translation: CASSSPIQGEQYF.

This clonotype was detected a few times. CDR3 coding DNA: TGTGCCAGTAGTAAGGGGGGCGATAGCAATCAGCCCCAGCATTTT. It yields the protein CASSKGGDSNQPQHF. The chain uses TRBV19 and TRBJ1-5; D is perhaps TRBD1 (6 bases). Trimming cost V 4 bases and J 0 bases, with 10 bases left between them. Germline CDR1 and CDR2: LNHDA and SQIVND (reference sequence). The length of the CDR3 is 15 residues.

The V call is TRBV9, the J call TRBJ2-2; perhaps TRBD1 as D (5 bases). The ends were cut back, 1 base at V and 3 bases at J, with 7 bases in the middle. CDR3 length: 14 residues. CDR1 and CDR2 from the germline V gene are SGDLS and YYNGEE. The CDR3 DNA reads TGTGCCAGCAGCGTACAGGGCTACACCGGGGAGCTGTTTTTT. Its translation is CASSVQGYTGELFF.

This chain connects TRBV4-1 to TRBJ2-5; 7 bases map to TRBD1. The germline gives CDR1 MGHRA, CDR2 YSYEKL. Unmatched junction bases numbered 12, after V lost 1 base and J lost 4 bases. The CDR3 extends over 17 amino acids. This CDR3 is CASSQAPDRDKRETQYF. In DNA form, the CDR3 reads TGCGCCAGCAGCCAAGCCCCCGACAGGGATAAGAGAGAGACCCAGTACTTC.